This TCR beta chain derives from a study of blood T cell repertoires in COVID-19. Study information: PBMCs, B-cell-depleted T cells, or T cells provided the cDNA or gDNA that made up the material.

The CDR3 is 14 amino acids. J gave up 0 bases and V 5 bases, and 5 bases lay outside the gene matches. From germline, CDR1 is SQVTM and CDR2 ANQGSEA. Recruited during active infection, patients (from Seattle) were subsequently followed longitudinally. Authors' data handling: Reference gene primer amplification in the assay estimated nucleated cell counts. The protocol was immunoSEQ multiplex PCR, while the TCRdb copy is restricted to in-frame clones and leaves out a portion. D and trimming were read from the DNA, whereas the V and J calls and clone size are those reported in that table. Of around 340,000 clones detected, roughly 87% appear once; the ten largest clones hold 3% to 4.5%.

The clonotype comes from a woman aged 55-70 years with COVID-19, enrolled during active disease. The chain has TRBV29-1 and TRBJ2-7, with 9 bases lining up with TRBD1. The sequenced material came from peripheral blood. For the CDR3, the DNA is TGCAGCGTTAGGGGGACAGGGTCCTCCTACGAGCAGTACTTC. Translated, it gives CSVRGTGSSYEQYF.